These 10 T cell receptor beta chains share one sample of origin, sequenced in a study of T cells in Graves' hyperthyroidism and ophthalmopathy. The investigators amplified TCR beta CDR3 regions from RNA transcripts. With the HTBI primer set, the TCR CDR3 went through a first round of RT-PCR. MiXCR, applied by TCRdb to the multiplex PCR reads, yields one record per CDR3 protein. The sample contains fewer than 500,000 distinct CDR3 sequences, 13% to 15% of which appear only once. Material: blood. The receptors stem from a woman in her twenties or thirties with Graves' ophthalmopathy.

This clonotype occurred many times. This chain uses TRBV27 with TRBJ2-7; 14 nucleotides align to TRBD2. This CDR3 comprises 16 residues. Trimming removed 5 bases from V and 7 bases from J; junction bases left unmatched: 10. Per the germline V gene, CDR1 is MNHEY and CDR2 is SMNVEV (reference sequence). DNA of the CDR3: TGTGCCAGCAGTCAAAGACTAGCGGGGGGGCCGGGGGAGCAGTACTTC. Encoded protein: CASSQRLAGGPGEQYF.

This clonotype has a count of ten or more. The gene calls are TRBV2 and TRBJ1-4; D gene ambiguous. Trimming took 0 bases from V and 6 from J, leaving 8 bases between them. Germline V lookup: CDR1 SNHLY, CDR2 FYNNEI. CDR3 length: 14 amino acids. The CDR3 protein is CASSEAARHEKLFF. CDR3 nucleotides: TGTGCCAGCAGTGAAGCAGCGAGGCATGAAAAACTGTTTTTT.

There are a few counts of this clonotype. The chain has TRBV4-1 and TRBJ2-7, with D perhaps TRBD1 or TRBD2 (7 bases each). CDR1 and CDR2 (germline): MGHRA, YSYEKL. Between the trimmed V and J ends, which lost 4 bases and 2 bases, there was a span of 15 bases. The CDR3 spans 15 residues. In DNA form, the CDR3 reads TGCGCCAGCAGCCCAGGGGGGGGGGCCCCCTACGAGCAGTACTTC. Translated: CASSPGGGAPYEQYF.

This clonotype was detected ten times or more. The V and J genes are TRBV3-1 and TRBJ1-1; D might be TRBD1 (5 bases). V shed 1 base and J shed 5 bases, with 11 bases lying between them. The length of the CDR3 is 14 residues. CDR1 is LGHDT and CDR2 is YNNKEL in the germline V gene (reference sequence). CDR3 DNA sequence: TGTGCCAGCAGCCAAGGATGGGGCGGAACTGAAGCTTTCTTT. As protein: CASSQGWGGTEAFF. Variable domain in full (rest from reference TRBV3-1 and TRBJ1-1): DTAVSQTPKYLVTQMGNDKSIKCEQNLGHDTMYWYKQDSKKFLKIMFSYNNKELIINETVPNRFSPKSPDKAHLNLHINSLELGDSAVYFCASSQGWGGTEAFFGQGTRLTVV.

This clonotype was observed many times. The chain carries TRBV7-9 and TRBJ2-7; D is tentatively TRBD1 or TRBD2 (6 bases each). V was shortened by 5 bases and J by 1 base, with 12 bases between the two germline ends. The CDR3 runs to 14 residues. Germline values: CDR1 SEHNR, CDR2 FQNEAQ (reference sequence). The CDR3 nucleotides read TGTGCCAGCAGCGTTACGGGGGCGTCCTACGAGCAGTACTTC. Translated, it gives CASSVTGASYEQYF.

Points on this clonotype: One end of the junction is discordant with germline, which a read error may explain. The gene calls are TRBV4-2 and TRBJ2-2; tentative D call: TRBD1 (5 bases). CDR3 length equals 13 residues. CDR1 LGHNA and CDR2 YNFKEQ come from the germline V gene. CDR3 DNA sequence: TGTGTCAGCTTCGGACAGAACACCGGGGAGCTGTTTTTT. This gives the protein CVSFGQNTGELFF.

This clonotype was seen repeatedly, ten times or more. The rearrangement uses TRBV20-1 and TRBJ2-7, with TRBD1 matching 11 bases. This CDR3 contains 14 residues. The junction had 10 bases not matched to a gene; V was cut back by 6 bases and J by 6 bases. Germline values: CDR1 DFQATT, CDR2 SNEGSKA (reference sequence). The CDR3 DNA sequence: TGCAGTGCCGGACAGGGGGCTCCCCGGGGCGAGCAGTACTTC. Translated: CSAGQGAPRGEQYF.

This clonotype was seen ten or more times. The rearrangement links TRBV28 to TRBJ1-2; 10 positions match TRBD1. V was pared by 7 bases and J by 2 bases, with 13 bases of the junction left unmatched. The CDR3 contains 17 residues. CDR1 and CDR2 from the germline V gene are MDHEN and SYDVKM. DNA of the CDR3: TGTGCCAGCACCTCCGCCGGGACAGGGGACTGGAACTATGGCTACACCTTC. Its translation: CASTSAGTGDWNYGYTF.

This clonotype has ten or more counts. This rearrangement joins TRBV5-6 to TRBJ2-5, with TRBD2 as a possible D gene (5 bases). There are 15 residues in the CDR3. Germline CDR1 and CDR2: SGHDT and YYEEEE. Trimming cost V 0 bases and J 5 bases, with 14 bases left between them. This chain's CDR3 is CASSLASSETETQYF. In DNA form, the CDR3 reads TGTGCCAGCAGCTTGGCTAGCAGCGAGACGGAGACCCAGTACTTC. Filled out from reference TRBV5-6 and TRBJ2-5, the complete variable domain reads DAGVTQSPTHLIKTRGQQVTLRCSPKSGHDTVSWYQQALGQGPQFIFQYYEEEERQRGNFPDRFSGHQFPNYSSELNVNALLLGDSALYLCASSLASSETETQYFGPGTRLLVL.

The chain has TRBV20-1 and TRBJ1-6, with 12 bases lining up with TRBD1. The CDR3 extends over 14 amino acids. Germline V gives CDR1 DFQATT, CDR2 SNEGSKA (reference sequence). The CDR3 region has the DNA TGCAGGGGAACCGGGACAGGGGGCGTATCACCCCTCCACTTT. Protein: CRGTGTGGVSPLHF.